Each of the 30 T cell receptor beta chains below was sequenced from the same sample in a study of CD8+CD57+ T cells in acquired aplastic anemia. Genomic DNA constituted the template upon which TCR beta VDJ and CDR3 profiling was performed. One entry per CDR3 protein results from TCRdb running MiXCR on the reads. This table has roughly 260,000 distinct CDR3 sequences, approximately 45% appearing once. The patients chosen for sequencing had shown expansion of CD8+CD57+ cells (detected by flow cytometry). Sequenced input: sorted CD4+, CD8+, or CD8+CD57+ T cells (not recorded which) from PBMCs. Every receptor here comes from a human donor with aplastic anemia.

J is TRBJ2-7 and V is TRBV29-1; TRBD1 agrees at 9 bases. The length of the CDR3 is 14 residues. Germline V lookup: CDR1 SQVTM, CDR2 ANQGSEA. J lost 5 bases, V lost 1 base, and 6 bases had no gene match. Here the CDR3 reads CSVEGRDRVHEQYF. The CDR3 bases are TGCAGCGTTGAAGGGAGGGACAGGGTACACGAGCAGTACTTC.

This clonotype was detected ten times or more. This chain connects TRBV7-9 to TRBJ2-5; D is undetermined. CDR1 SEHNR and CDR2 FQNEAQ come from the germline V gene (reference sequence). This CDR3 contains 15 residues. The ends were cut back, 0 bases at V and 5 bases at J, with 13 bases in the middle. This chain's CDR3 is CASSLARATAETQYF. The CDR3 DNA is TGTGCCAGCAGCTTAGCGCGTGCTACTGCCGAGACCCAGTACTTC.

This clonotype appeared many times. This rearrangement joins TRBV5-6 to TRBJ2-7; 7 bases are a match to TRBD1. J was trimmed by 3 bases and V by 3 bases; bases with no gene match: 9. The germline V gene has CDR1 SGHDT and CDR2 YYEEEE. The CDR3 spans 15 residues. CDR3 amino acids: CASSSDREANYEQYF. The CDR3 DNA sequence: TGTGCCAGCAGCTCCGACAGGGAAGCTAACTACGAGCAGTACTTC.

The CDR3 nucleotides are TGTGCCAGCAGTGAAGCGACGACAGAGACTAATGAAAAACTGTTTTTT. It is translated as CASSEATTETNEKLFF. The chain recombines TRBV2 with TRBJ1-4; a weak D match, TRBD1 (5 bases). CDR3 length: 16 residues. CDR1 SNHLY and CDR2 FYNNEI come from the germline V gene. With 0 bases removed from V and 2 bases from J, the gap between germline ends came to 10 bases.

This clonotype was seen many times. The CDR3 bases are TGCGCCAGCAGCGAGTACAATGAGCAGTTCTTC. Its protein product is CASSEYNEQFF. This chain joins TRBV5-1 and TRBJ2-1; no clear D gene. This CDR3 region has 11 residues. V lost 4 bases and J 4 bases, leaving 3 bases between the germline ends. The germline V gene encodes CDR1 SGHRS and CDR2 YFSETQ.

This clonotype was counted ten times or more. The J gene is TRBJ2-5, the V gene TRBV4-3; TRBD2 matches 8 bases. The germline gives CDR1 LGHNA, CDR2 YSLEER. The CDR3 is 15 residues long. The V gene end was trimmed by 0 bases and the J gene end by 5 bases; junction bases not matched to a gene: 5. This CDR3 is CASSQDLPSGETQYF. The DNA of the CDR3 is TGCGCCAGCAGCCAAGATCTGCCTAGCGGGGAGACCCAGTACTTC.

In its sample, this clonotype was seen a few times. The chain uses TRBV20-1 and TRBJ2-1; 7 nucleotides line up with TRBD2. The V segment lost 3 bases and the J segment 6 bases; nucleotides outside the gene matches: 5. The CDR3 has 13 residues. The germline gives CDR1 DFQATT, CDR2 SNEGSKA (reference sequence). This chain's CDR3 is CSARGGRTNEQFF. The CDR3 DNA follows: TGCAGTGCTAGGGGCGGGAGAACCAATGAGCAGTTCTTC.

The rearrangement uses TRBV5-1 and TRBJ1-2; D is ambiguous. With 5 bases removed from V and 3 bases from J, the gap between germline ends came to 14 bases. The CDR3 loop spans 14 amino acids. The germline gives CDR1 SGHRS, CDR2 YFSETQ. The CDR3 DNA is TGCGCCAGCAGTTCGGAGGGATACTACTATGGCTACACCTTC. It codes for CASSSEGYYYGYTF.

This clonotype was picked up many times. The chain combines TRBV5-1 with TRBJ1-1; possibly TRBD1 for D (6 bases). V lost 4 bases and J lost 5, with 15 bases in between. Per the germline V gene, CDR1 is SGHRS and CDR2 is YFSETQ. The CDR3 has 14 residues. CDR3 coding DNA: TGCGCCAGCAGCATAGGATTAGGGGGGACTGAAGCTTTCTTT. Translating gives CASSIGLGGTEAFF.

CDR3 amino acids: CASSLKDYGYTF. Here the CDR3 DNA reads TGCGCCAGCAGCTTGAAGGACTATGGCTACACCTTC. The genes are TRBV5-1 and TRBJ1-2; no clear D. Trimming stripped 1 base from V and 3 bases from J, with 4 bases between. The V gene's germline CDR1 is SGHRS and CDR2 YFSETQ. The CDR3 extends over 12 amino acids.

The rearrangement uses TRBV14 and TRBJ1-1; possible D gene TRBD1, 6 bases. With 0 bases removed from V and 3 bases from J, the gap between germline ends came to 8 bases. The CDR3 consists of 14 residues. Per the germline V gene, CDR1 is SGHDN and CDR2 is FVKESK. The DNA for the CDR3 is TGTGCCAGCAGCCAAGAGGGGGCGTACACTGAAGCTTTCTTT. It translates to CASSQEGAYTEAFF.

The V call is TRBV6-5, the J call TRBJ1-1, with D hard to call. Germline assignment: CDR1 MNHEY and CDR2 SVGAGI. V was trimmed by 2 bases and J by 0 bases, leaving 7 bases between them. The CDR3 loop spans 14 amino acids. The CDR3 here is CASSYTNLNTEAFF. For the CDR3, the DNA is TGTGCCAGCAGTTACACAAACCTGAACACTGAAGCTTTCTTT.

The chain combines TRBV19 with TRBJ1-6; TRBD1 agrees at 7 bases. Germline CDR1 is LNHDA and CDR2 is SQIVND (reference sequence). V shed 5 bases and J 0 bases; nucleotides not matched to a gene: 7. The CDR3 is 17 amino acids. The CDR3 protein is CASSEGALSSYNSPLHF. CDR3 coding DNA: TGTGCCAGTAGTGAGGGGGCGCTCAGCTCCTATAATTCACCCCTCCACTTT.

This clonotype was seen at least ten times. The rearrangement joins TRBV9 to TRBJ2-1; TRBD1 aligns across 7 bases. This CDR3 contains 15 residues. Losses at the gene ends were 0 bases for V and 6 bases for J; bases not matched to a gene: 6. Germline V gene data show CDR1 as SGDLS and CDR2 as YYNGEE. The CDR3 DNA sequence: TGTGCCAGCAGCGTAGGGGTAGGGGGCTTCAATGAGCAGTTCTTC. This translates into CASSVGVGGFNEQFF.

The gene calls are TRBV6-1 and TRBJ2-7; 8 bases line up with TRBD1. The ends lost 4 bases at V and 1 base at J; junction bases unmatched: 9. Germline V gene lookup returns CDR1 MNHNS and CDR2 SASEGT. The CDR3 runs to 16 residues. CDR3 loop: CASSAGDRPLSYEQYF. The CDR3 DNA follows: TGTGCCAGCAGTGCAGGGGACAGGCCCCTTTCCTACGAGCAGTACTTC.

The CDR3 spells CASSEGTSGRNTGELFF. The CDR3 nucleotides are TGTGCCAGCAGCGAAGGGACTAGCGGGAGGAACACCGGGGAGCTGTTTTTT. The V call is TRBV7-9, the J call TRBJ2-2; TRBD2 agrees at 14 bases. The V gene end was trimmed by 5 bases and the J gene end by 1 base; junction bases not matched to a gene: 3. This CDR3 region has 17 residues. Germline CDR1 and CDR2: SEHNR and FQNEAQ (reference sequence).

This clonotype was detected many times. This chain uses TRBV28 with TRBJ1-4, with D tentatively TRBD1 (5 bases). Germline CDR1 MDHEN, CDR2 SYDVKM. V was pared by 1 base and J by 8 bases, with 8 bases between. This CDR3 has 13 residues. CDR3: CASSLYGGEKLFF. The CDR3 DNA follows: TGTGCCAGCAGTTTATACGGGGGGGAAAAACTGTTTTTT.

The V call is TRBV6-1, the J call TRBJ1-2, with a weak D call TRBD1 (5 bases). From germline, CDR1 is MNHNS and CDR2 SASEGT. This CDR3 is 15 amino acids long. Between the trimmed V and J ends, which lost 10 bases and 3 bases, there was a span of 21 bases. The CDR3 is CATPGTAEGDYGYTF. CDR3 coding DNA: TGTGCCACCCCCGGGACTGCGGAAGGGGACTATGGCTACACCTTC.

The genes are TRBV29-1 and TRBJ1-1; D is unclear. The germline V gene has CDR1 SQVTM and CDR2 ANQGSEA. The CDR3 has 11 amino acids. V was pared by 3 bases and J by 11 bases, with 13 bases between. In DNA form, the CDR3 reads TGCAGCGTTGAGGGAGGAGGGTATGCTTTCTTT. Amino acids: CSVEGGGYAFF. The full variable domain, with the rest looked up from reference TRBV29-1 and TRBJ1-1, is SAVISQKPSRDICQRGTSLTIQCQVDSQVTMMFWYRQQPGQSLTLIATANQGSEATYESGFVIDKFPISRPNLTFSTLTVSNMSPEDSSIYLCSVEGGGYAFFGQGTRLTVV.

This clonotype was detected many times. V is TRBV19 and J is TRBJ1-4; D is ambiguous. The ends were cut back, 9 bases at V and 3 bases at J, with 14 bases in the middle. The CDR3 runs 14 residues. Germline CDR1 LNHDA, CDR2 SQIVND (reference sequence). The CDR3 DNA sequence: TGTGCCAGCTCCACCCGAGGGCCTAATGAAAAACTGTTTTTT. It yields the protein CASSTRGPNEKLFF.

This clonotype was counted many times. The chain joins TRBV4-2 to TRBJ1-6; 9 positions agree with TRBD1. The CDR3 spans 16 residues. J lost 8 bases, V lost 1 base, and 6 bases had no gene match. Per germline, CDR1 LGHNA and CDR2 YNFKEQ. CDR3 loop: CASSQAVGQGDSPLHF. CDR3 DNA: TGTGCCAGCAGCCAAGCGGTGGGACAGGGTGATTCACCCCTCCACTTT.

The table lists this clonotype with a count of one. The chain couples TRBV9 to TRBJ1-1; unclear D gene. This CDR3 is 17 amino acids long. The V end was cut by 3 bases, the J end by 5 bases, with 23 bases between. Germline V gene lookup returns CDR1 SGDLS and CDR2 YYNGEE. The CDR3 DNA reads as TGTGCCAGCAGCGGATTAACTCCAGAGGGAGGTCGAACTGAAGCTTTCTTT. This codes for CASSGLTPEGGRTEAFF.

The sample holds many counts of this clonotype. Here the CDR3 DNA reads TGTGCCAGCAGCTTAGCATACTCTGGAAACACCATATATTTT. This sequence encodes CASSLAYSGNTIYF. The V call is TRBV7-2, the J call TRBJ1-3, with no clear D. Trimming removed 0 bases at V and 0 bases at J, with 3 bases between. Germline V gene data show CDR1 as SGHTA and CDR2 as FQGNSA. The CDR3 has 14 residues.

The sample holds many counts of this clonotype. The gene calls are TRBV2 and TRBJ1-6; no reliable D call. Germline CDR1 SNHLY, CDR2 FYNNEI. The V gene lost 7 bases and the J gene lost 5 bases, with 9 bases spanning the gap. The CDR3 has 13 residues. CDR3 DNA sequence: TGTGCCAGCACAGAAGCGAATAATTCACCCCTCCACTTT. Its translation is CASTEANNSPLHF.

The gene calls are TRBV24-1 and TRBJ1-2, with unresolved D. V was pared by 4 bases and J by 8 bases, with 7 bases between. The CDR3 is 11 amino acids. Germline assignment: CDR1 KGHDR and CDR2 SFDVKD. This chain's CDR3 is CATSDPVGYTF. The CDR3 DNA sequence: TGTGCCACCAGTGACCCAGTAGGCTACACCTTC.

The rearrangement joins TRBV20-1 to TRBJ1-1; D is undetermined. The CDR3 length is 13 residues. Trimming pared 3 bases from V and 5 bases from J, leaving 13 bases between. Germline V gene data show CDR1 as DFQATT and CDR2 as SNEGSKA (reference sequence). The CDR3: CSARDYRETEAFF. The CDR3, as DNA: TGCAGTGCTAGGGACTATCGCGAGACTGAAGCTTTCTTT.

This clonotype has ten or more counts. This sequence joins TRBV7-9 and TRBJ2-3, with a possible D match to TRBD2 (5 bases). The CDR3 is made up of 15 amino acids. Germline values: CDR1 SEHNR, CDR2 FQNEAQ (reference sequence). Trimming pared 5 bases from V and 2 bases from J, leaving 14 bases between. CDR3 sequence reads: CASSPRGQDTDTQYF. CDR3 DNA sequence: TGTGCCAGCAGCCCACGAGGGCAGGACACAGATACGCAGTATTTT.

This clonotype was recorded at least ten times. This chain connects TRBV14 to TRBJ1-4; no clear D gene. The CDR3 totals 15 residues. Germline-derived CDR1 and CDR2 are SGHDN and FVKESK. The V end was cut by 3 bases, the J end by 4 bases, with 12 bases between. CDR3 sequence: CASSHKWTFNEKLFF. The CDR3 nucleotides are TGTGCCAGCAGCCATAAATGGACCTTTAATGAAAAACTGTTTTTT.

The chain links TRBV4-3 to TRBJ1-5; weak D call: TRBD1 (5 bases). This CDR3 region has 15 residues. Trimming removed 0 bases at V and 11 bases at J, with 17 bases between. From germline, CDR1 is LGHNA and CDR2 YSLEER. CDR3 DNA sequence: TGCGCCAGCAGCCAAGATACGGGGGTCGCAGAGACCCAGCATTTT. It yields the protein CASSQDTGVAETQHF.

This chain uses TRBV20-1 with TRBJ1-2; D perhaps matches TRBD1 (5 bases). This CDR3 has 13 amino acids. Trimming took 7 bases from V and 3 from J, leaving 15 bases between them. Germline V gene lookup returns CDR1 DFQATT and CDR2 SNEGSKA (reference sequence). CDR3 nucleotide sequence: TGCAGTGAACGGGGGACCGGAGACTATGGCTACACCTTC. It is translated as CSERGTGDYGYTF.